This TCR beta chain was found in a study of human T cells and chemical hapten exposure. Germline CDR1 is SNHLY and CDR2 is FYNNEI. CDR3 length: 15 residues. The V end was cut by 6 bases, the J end by 2 bases, with 13 bases between. As for time point: pre-sensitization, week 0. Treatment indicated: therapeutic diphenylcyclopropenone sensitization with weekly scalp DPC. This clonotype has just a few counts. TCRdb re-called the RACE reads with MiXCR, one entry per CDR3 protein. The sample has roughly 380,000 distinct CDR3 sequences; 4% to 6% are singletons. The receptor's source is a woman in her forties or fifties with alopecia areata. Some clones in this sample may be carry-over from other donors' samples. Sequencing used whole blood, obtained in connection with sensitization to the hapten diphenylcyclopropenone (DPC). The chain has TRBV2 and TRBJ2-2; a weak D match, TRBD2 (5 bases). CDR3 sequence: CASRRSSLNTGELFF. The CDR3 coding sequence is TGTGCCAGCAGAAGGTCTAGCCTAAACACCGGGGAGCTGTTTTTT.